This T cell receptor (beta chain) is drawn from a study of T cells in localized non-small cell lung cancer. General study points: Uninvolved adjacent lung showed the highest T cell clonality, exceeding tumor. Paired adjacent lung recovered a median around 60 of the top 100 tumor clones. Only one tumor region was sequenced, so heterogeneity remains possible. The study linked higher blood T cell density to longer overall survival.

Trimming cost V 1 base and J 4 bases; bases outside gene matches: 6. Per the germline V gene, CDR1 is LNHDA and CDR2 is SQIVND (reference sequence). The CDR3 is made up of 16 amino acids. TCRdb's copy holds only in-frame clones and misses some; the assay was immunoSEQ multiplex PCR. The sample consists of approximately 1,400 clones, about a quarter of them appearing once. Worth noting for this clone: Its target is not known.

The sequence came from a man aged 40-75 years with stage II lung adenocarcinoma. This material consisted of lung tumor tissue, taken before any cancer treatment. The chain is built from TRBV19 and TRBJ2-1, with 8 bases fitting TRBD1. CDR3 protein: CASSIGAGTGYNEQFF. The CDR3 DNA follows: TGTGCCAGTAGTATAGGGGCTGGGACAGGTTACAATGAGCAGTTCTTC.